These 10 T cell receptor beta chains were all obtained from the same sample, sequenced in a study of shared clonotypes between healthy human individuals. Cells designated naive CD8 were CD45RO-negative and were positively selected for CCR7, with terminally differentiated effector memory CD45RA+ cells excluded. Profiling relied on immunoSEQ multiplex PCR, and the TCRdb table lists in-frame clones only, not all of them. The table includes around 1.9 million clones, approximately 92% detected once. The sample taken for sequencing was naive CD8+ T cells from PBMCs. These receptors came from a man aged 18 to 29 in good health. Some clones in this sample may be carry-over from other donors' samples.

The DNA for the CDR3 is TGTGCCAGCAGCGACAGGGCCGGGGCCAACGTCCTGACTTTC. Translated, it gives CASSDRAGANVLTF. The chain couples TRBV6-1 to TRBJ2-6; 7 positions agree with TRBD1. V lost 6 bases, J lost 4 bases, and 3 bases stayed unmatched. The CDR3 spans 14 residues. CDR1 is MNHNS and CDR2 is SASEGT in the germline V gene.

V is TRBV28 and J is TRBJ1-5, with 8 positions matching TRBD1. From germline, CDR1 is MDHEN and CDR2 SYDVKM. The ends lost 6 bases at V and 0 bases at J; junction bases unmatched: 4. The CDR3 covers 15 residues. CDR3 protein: CASSSGQGSNQPQHF. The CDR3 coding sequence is TGTGCCAGCAGCTCCGGACAGGGTAGCAATCAGCCCCAGCATTTT.

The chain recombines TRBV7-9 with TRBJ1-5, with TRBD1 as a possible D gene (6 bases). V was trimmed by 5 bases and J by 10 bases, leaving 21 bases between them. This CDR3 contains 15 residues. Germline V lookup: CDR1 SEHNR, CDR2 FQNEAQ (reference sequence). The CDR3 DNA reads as TGTGCCAGCAGCCCATTGGGGGGGGGCGCGGAACCCCAGCATTTT. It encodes CASSPLGGGAEPQHF.

The CDR3 nucleotides are TGTGCCAGCAGCCCCAGCGGGAGGGGCGAGCAGTACTTC. It yields the protein CASSPSGRGEQYF. J is TRBJ2-5 and V is TRBV7-2; 10 positions agree with TRBD2. The J call is uncertain, as TRBJ2-7 better fits the DNA end. The CDR3 is 13 amino acids. The germline V gene has CDR1 SGHTA and CDR2 FQGNSA.

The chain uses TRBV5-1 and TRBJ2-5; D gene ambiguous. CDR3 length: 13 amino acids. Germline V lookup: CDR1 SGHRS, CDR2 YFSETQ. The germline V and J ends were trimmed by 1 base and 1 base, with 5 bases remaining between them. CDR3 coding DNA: TGCGCCAGCAGCTTGAATAGCCAAGAGACCCAGTACTTC. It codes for CASSLNSQETQYF.

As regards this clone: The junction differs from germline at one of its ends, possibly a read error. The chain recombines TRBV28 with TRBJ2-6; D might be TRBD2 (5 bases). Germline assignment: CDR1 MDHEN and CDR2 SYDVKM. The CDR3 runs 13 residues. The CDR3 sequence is CGSRGHGANVLTF. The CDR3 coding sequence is TGTGGCAGCCGAGGGCATGGGGCCAACGTCCTGACTTTC.

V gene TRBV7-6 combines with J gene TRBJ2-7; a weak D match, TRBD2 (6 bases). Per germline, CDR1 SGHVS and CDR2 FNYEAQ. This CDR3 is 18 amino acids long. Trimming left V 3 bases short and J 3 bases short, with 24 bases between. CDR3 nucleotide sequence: TGTGCCAGCAGCTTGTCGGTTGGGACTCGGACCACCGGCTACGAGCAGTACTTC. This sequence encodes CASSLSVGTRTTGYEQYF.

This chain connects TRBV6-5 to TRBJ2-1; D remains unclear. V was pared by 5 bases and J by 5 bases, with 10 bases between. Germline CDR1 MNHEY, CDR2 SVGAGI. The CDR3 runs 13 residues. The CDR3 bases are TGTGCCAGCAGTAACAGAATAAACAATGAGCAGTTCTTC. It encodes CASSNRINNEQFF.

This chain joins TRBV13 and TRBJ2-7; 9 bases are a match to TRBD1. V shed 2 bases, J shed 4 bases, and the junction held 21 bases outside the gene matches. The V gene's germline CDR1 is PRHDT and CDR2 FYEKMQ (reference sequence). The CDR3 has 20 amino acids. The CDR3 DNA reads TGTGCCAGCAGCTTATTGGTAGGTCGGGACAGGGAGGTATTTTCGTACGAGCAGTACTTC. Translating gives CASSLLVGRDREVFSYEQYF.

CDR3 sequence: CASSQGGGPGIFYGYTF. The CDR3 DNA is TGCGCCAGCAGCCAAGGGGGTGGGCCAGGAATCTTCTATGGCTACACCTTC. V gene TRBV4-3 combines with J gene TRBJ1-2, with D unclear. Germline CDR1 reads LGHNA; CDR2 reads YSLEER. The CDR3 covers 17 residues. Trimming removed 1 base from V and 4 bases from J, with 19 bases in between.